One sample yielded the 7 T cell receptor beta chains listed below, sequenced in a study of Graves' ophthalmopathy and Graves' hyperthyroidism. The authors amplified TCR beta CDR3 regions, and they did so from RNA transcripts for repertoire sequencing. After a first-round RT-PCR with HTBI primers, a second-round multiplex PCR was run. TCRdb itself ran the multiplex PCR reads through MiXCR, one entry per CDR3 protein. The table includes around 1,200,000 distinct CDR3 sequences, about 38% detected once. Sequenced: peripheral blood or thyroid tissue (not recorded which). The origin of the receptors is an adult man with Graves' hyperthyroidism.

In this sample, this clonotype turned up many times. The genes are TRBV7-9 and TRBJ1-1; D remains unclear. Germline V gene data show CDR1 as SEHNR and CDR2 as FQNEAQ (reference sequence). This CDR3 comprises 12 residues. Trimming took off 5 bases at V and 8 bases at J, with 12 bases between the two ends. Here the CDR3 DNA reads TGTGCCAGCAGCATGTTAGACGAGGAAGCTTTCTTT. Amino acids: CASSMLDEEAFF. Complete variable domain (other parts from reference TRBV7-9 and TRBJ1-1): DTGVSQNPRHKITKRGQNVTFRCDPISEHNRLYWYRQTLGQGPEFLTYFQNEAQLEKSRLLSDRFSAERPKGSFSTLEIQRTEQGDSAMYLCASSMLDEEAFFGQGTRLTVV.

This clonotype was found many times. This chain uses TRBV11-2 with TRBJ1-1; D remains unclear. The CDR3 sequence is 13 residues long. CDR1 and CDR2 (germline): SGHAT, FQNNGV. Trimming shortened V by 2 bases and J by 4 bases, and 8 bases separated the two germline ends. The CDR3 DNA is TGTGCCAGCAGCTTATTCCAGGCCACTGAAGCTTTCTTT. Protein product: CASSLFQATEAFF.

The chain links TRBV6-2 or TRBV6-3 to TRBJ1-4, with 7 bases matching TRBD1. Losses at the gene ends were 5 bases for V and 7 bases for J; bases not matched to a gene: 10. Looked up from germline, CDR1 is MNHEY and CDR2 is SVGEGT. The CDR3 spans 15 residues. The chain's CDR3 is CASSLNRGFGEKLFF. The CDR3 bases are TGTGCCAGCAGTCTCAACAGGGGTTTCGGTGAAAAACTGTTTTTT.

Comment on this clonotype: This may stem from a read error, because a much larger clone lies one nucleotide away. The rearrangement links TRBV12-3 or TRBV12-4 to TRBJ1-2; 7 bases are shared with TRBD1. Trimming removed 7 bases from V and 10 bases from J; junction bases left unmatched: 15. The CDR3 length is 14 residues. This CDR3 is CASTPPGQNLVYTF. The CDR3 DNA is TGTGCCAGCACCCCACCGGGACAGAACTTGGTCTACACCTTC.

The sample holds a few counts of this clonotype. This chain joins TRBV19 and TRBJ1-5; D is uncertain. Germline CDR1 is LNHDA and CDR2 is SQIVND (reference sequence). CDR3 length: 16 amino acids. The V end was cut by 2 bases, the J end by 0 bases, with 11 bases between. Written as DNA, the CDR3 is TGTGCCAGTAGTATACTTCCAGGCTATAGCAATCAGCCCCAGCATTTT. This translates into CASSILPGYSNQPQHF.

This clonotype has a handful of counts. The V and J genes are TRBV9 and TRBJ2-2; 9 bases line up with TRBD1. V lost 0 bases and J lost 4; bases outside the gene matches: 4. This CDR3 comprises 16 residues. From germline, CDR1 is SGDLS and CDR2 YYNGEE. The CDR3 DNA is TGTGCCAGCAGCGTAGGGGTGACAGGGGGCACCGGGGAGCTGTTTTTT. Amino acid sequence: CASSVGVTGGTGELFF. The complete variable domain, with remaining parts taken from reference TRBV9 and TRBJ2-2, reads DSGVTQTPKHLITATGQRVTLRCSPRSGDLSVYWYQQSLDQGLQFLIQYYNGEERAKGNILERFSAQQFPDLHSELNLSSLELGDSALYFCASSVGVTGGTGELFFGEGSRLTVL.

This clonotype came up many times. The V call is TRBV5-1, the J call TRBJ2-2; D is uncertain. V lost 0 bases to trimming and J lost 1 base, with 7 bases between them. The CDR3 runs 15 residues. Germline V gives CDR1 SGHRS, CDR2 YFSETQ. The CDR3 nucleotides are TGCGCCAGCAGCTTGGAGTCGGGGAACACCGGGGAGCTGTTTTTT. Residues: CASSLESGNTGELFF.